This entry is about one T cell receptor beta chain. In the same sample, other DNA sequences code for this CDR3. The sample belongs to a study of T cells in localized non-small cell lung cancer. Profiling relied on immunoSEQ multiplex PCR, and the TCRdb table lists in-frame clones only, not all of them. The table shows tens of thousands of clones, with about 88% occurring only once. Germline-derived CDR1 and CDR2 are SGDLS and YYNGEE. The CDR3 is made up of 16 amino acids. V shed 0 bases and J shed 0 bases, with 13 bases lying between them. Sample: PBMCs, taken before any cancer treatment. The TCR was taken from a man aged 40-75 years with stage II squamous cell lung carcinoma. The rearrangement joins TRBV9 to TRBJ2-7, with D unclear. The CDR3 is CASSVEGLGSSYEQYF. The CDR3, as DNA: TGTGCCAGCAGCGTAGAGGGCTTGGGTAGCTCCTACGAGCAGTACTTC. Full variable domain (outside the CDR3, taken from reference TRBV9 and TRBJ2-7): DSGVTQTPKHLITATGQRVTLRCSPRSGDLSVYWYQQSLDQGLQFLIQYYNGEERAKGNILERFSAQQFPDLHSELNLSSLELGDSALYFCASSVEGLGSSYEQYFGPGTRLTVT.